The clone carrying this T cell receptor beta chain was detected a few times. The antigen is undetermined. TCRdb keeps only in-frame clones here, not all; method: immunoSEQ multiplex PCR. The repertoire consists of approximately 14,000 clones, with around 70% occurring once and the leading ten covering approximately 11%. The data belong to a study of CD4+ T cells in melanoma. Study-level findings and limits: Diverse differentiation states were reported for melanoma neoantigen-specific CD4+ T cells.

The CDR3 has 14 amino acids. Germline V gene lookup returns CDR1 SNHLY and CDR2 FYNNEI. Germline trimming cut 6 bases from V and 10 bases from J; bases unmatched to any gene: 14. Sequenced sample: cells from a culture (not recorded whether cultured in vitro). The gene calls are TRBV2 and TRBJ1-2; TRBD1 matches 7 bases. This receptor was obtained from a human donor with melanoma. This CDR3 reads CASRRTGATVIYTF. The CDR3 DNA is TGTGCCAGCAGGAGAACAGGGGCAACTGTAATCTACACCTTC.